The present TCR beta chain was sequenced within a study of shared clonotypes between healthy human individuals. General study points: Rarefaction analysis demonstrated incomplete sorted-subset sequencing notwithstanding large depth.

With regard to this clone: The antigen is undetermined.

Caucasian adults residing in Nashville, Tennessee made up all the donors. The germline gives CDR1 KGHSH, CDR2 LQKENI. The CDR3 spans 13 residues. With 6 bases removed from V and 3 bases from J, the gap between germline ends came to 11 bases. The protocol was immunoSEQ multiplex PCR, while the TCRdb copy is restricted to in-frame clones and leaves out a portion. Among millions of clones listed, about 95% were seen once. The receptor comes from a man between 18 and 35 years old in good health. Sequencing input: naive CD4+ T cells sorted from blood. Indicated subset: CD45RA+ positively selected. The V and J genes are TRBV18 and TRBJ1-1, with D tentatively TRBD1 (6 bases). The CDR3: CASSTTGYTEAFF. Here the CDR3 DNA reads TGTGCCAGCTCCACCACAGGGTACACTGAAGCTTTCTTT.